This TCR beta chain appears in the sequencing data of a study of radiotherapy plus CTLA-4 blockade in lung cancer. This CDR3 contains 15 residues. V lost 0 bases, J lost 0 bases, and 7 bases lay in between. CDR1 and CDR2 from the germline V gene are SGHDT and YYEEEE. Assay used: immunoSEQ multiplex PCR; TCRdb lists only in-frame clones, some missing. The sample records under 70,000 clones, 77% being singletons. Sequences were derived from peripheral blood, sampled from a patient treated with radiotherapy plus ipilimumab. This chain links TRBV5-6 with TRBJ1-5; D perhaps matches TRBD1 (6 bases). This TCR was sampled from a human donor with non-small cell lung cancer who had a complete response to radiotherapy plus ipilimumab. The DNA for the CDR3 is TGTGCCAGCAGCTTGGCAGGGGTTAGCAATCAGCCCCAGCATTTT. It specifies CASSLAGVSNQPQHF.